Listed here are 2 T cell receptor beta chains from one sample, sequenced in a study of blood T cell repertoires in COVID-19. Sequenced by immunoSEQ multiplex PCR; TCRdb stores in-frame clones only, minus some. The sample has about 280,000 clones, around 90% seen once; the top ten hold approximately 0.94%. The sequenced sample consisted of peripheral blood. The source of these receptors is a woman aged 40 to 49 who had recovered from COVID-19.

In its sample, this clone was seen once. The chain is built from TRBV18 and TRBJ2-1; TRBD1 matches at 9 bases. Germline values: CDR1 KGHSH, CDR2 LQKENI. The CDR3 is made up of 15 amino acids. J was trimmed by 9 bases and V by 6 bases; bases with no gene match: 12. The CDR3 coding sequence is TGTGCCAGCTCTTCAGGGGGACAGGGTCGTGGTGAGCAGTTCTTC. Its translation is CASSSGGQGRGEQFF.

The chain joins TRBV30 to TRBJ1-1; unclear D gene. Per germline, CDR1 GTSNPN and CDR2 SVGIG (reference sequence). The CDR3 length is 15 residues. Between the trimmed V and J ends, which lost 4 bases and 6 bases, there was a span of 21 bases. In DNA form, the CDR3 reads TGTGCCTGGACCGTAGGACTCCGGACTCTTCCTGAAGCTTTCTTT. It yields the protein CAWTVGLRTLPEAFF. Full variable domain (rest looked up from reference TRBV30 and TRBJ1-1): SQTIHQWPATLVQPVGSPLSLECTVEGTSNPNLYWYRQAAGRGLQLLFYSVGIGQISSEVPQNLSASRPQDRQFILSSKKLLLSDSGFYLCAWTVGLRTLPEAFFGQGTRLTVV.